This is a list of T cell receptor beta chains from one sample in a study of T cells in tuberculosis. TCRdb's copy holds only in-frame clones and misses some; the assay was immunoSEQ multiplex PCR. This sample has some 31,000 clones; more than 75% occur once, and the top ten carry around 5.2%. The starting material was PBMCs, obtained at tuberculosis diagnosis. Every receptor here comes from an adult with tuberculosis. Both conserved end residues are part of each CDR3. The D gene is left open where the match is weak. Expanded clones get a size class; other rows say once, few or many, or leave the size out.

v_call,j_call,clone_size,d_call,cdr3_nt,cdr3_aa
TRBV5-5,TRBJ2-7,few,TRBD2,TGTGCCAGCAGCCCGGTAGCGGGAGGACACCTGGAGCAGTACTTC,CASSPVAGGHLEQYF
TRBV28,TRBJ2-7,.,TRBD2,TGTGCCAGCAGTTGGGGGGGGTTGGACGAGCAGTACTTC,CASSWGGLDEQYF
TRBV2,TRBJ1-1,.,.,TGTGCCAGCAGTGTTGGGGACACGAACACTGAAGCTTTCTTT,CASSVGDTNTEAFF
TRBV5-1,TRBJ2-1,.,TRBD2,TGCGCCAGCAGCCCAGGACTAGCGGGAGGGCTTAGTAATGAGCAGTTCTTC,CASSPGLAGGLSNEQFF
TRBV2,TRBJ2-3,.,.,TGTGCCCGAACGGGGAGCACAGATACGCAGTATTTT,CARTGSTDTQYF
TRBV4-2,TRBJ2-3,.,TRBD2,TGTGCCAGCAGCCGACGGACTAGCGGGAGCGCAGATACGCAGTATTTT,CASSRRTSGSADTQYF
TRBV27,TRBJ1-2,.,.,TGTGCCAGCAGGACCGGGGGTTTCGGTGGCTACACCTTC,CASRTGGFGGYTF
TRBV6-5,TRBJ1-1,once,.,TGTGCCAGCAGTTACGCGACGGGGAAGCGGACTGAAGCTTTCTTT,CASSYATGKRTEAFF
TRBV27,TRBJ1-2,.,.,TGTGCCAGCAGTCCACGACAGGCTCCGGGGTATAATGGCTACACCTTC,CASSPRQAPGYNGYTF
TRBV9,TRBJ2-1,.,TRBD2,TGTGCCAGCAGCGTCTCTAGCGGGAGTTGGGATGAGCAGTTCTTC,CASSVSSGSWDEQFF
TRBV5-6,TRBJ1-6,.,TRBD1,TGTGCCAGCAGTAGGCAGAAAGGGACAGGCCATAATTCACCCCTCCACTTT,CASSRQKGTGHNSPLHF
TRBV5-6,TRBJ2-1,few,.,TGTGCCAGCAGCTTTCTGACTACGGTGGAGTATGAGCAGTTCTTC,CASSFLTTVEYEQFF